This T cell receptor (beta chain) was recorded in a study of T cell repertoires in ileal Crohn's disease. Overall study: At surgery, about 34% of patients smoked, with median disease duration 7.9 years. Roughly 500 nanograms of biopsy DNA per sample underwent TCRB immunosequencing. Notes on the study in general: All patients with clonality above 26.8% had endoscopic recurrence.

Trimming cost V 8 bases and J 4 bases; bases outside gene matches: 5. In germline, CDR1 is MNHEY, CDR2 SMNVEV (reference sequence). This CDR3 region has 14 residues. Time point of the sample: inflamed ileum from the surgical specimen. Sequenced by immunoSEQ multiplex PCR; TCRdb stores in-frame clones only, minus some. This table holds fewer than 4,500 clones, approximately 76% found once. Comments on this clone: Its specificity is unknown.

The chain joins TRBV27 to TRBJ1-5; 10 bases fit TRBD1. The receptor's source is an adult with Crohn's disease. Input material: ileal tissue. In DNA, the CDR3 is TGTGCCAGCCGGACAGGGGGGGCGAATCAGCCCCAGCATTTT. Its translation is CASRTGGANQPQHF.